The TCR beta chain described here comes from a study of blood T cell repertoires in COVID-19. Whole-study context: The origin of the acute and convalescent COVID-19 samples was the United States, Italy and Spain.

Original processing notes: Estimation of nucleated cell counts was performed using reference gene primer amplification. Method: immunoSEQ multiplex PCR; TCRdb's copy keeps in-frame clones and lacks some. That table supplies the V and J calls and clone size; D and trimming were determined from the DNA. This table has 270,000 or so clones, approximately 83% appearing once. In this sample, this clone turned up a few times. Germline V gene lookup returns CDR1 LNHDA and CDR2 SQIVND (reference sequence). This CDR3 region has 13 residues. The ends were cut back, 7 bases at V and 2 bases at J, with 11 bases in the middle.

This sequence was found in a human donor in a cohort sampled during active COVID-19. Material: peripheral blood. This chain joins TRBV19 and TRBJ1-2; TRBD1 might be the D (5 bases). This CDR3 is CASTSTGNYGYTF. The CDR3 DNA is TGTGCCAGTACTTCAACAGGAAACTATGGCTACACCTTC.